The 24 T cell receptor beta chains below were found in one sample sequenced in a study of cytomegalovirus exposure and HLA in healthy donors. PCR primers comprised 60 Vbeta and 13 Jbeta primers. This table comes from immunoSEQ multiplex PCR, and its TCRdb copy is limited to in-frame clones, with some not included. The sample includes some 110,000 clones, around two thirds seen only once; the top ten take under 5.5%. The material sequenced was PBMCs. The source of these receptors is a man between 60 and 75 years old in good health and CMV-seropositive.

This chain links TRBV28 with TRBJ2-3, with D possibly TRBD1 on 7 matching bases. Germline lookup yields CDR1 MDHEN and CDR2 SYDVKM. Trimming removed 6 bases from V and 2 bases from J, with 12 bases in between. This CDR3 has 14 amino acids. For the CDR3, the DNA is TGTGCCAGCAGGCCAGGGGGGACCACAGATACGCAGTATTTT. This gives the protein CASRPGGTTDTQYF.

This rearrangement joins TRBV30 to TRBJ2-3, with D perhaps TRBD1 (5 bases). The V end was cut by 2 bases, the J end by 2 bases, with 14 bases between. The CDR3 loop spans 15 amino acids. From germline, CDR1 is GTSNPN and CDR2 SVGIG (reference sequence). The CDR3 reads CAWSKGRTSTDTQYF. The CDR3 DNA reads as TGTGCCTGGAGTAAGGGGCGGACGTCCACAGATACGCAGTATTTT.

This clone has only a few counts. The genes are TRBV30 and TRBJ1-3; tentative D call: TRBD1 (6 bases). The ends were cut back, 0 bases at V and 1 base at J, with 16 bases in the middle. This CDR3 has 17 amino acids. Germline lookup yields CDR1 GTSNPN and CDR2 SVGIG (reference sequence). The CDR3, as DNA: TGTGCCTGGAGTGTATCACGGACAGCCAAATCTGGAAACACCATATATTTT. Protein: CAWSVSRTAKSGNTIYF.

This rearrangement joins TRBV6-5 to TRBJ1-2, with D unresolved. V lost 0 bases and J lost 2, with 10 bases in between. Germline values: CDR1 MNHEY, CDR2 SVGAGI. CDR3 length equals 15 residues. CDR3 bases: TGTGCCAGCAGTTACTCGGTGGGCATGAACTATGGCTACACCTTC. Residues: CASSYSVGMNYGYTF.

The chain is built from TRBV5-1 and TRBJ2-1, with 9 bases aligning to TRBD2. Per the germline V gene, CDR1 is SGHRS and CDR2 is YFSETQ. The CDR3 has 18 amino acids. V gave up 0 bases and J gave up 0 bases; unmatched junction bases: 7. The CDR3 here is CASSLGLAGASSYNEQFF. In DNA, the CDR3 is TGCGCCAGCAGCTTGGGGTTAGCGGGGGCTAGCTCCTACAATGAGCAGTTCTTC. Full variable domain (outside the CDR3, taken from reference TRBV5-1 and TRBJ2-1): KAGVTQTPRYLIKTRGQQVTLSCSPISGHRSVSWYQQTPGQGLQFLFEYFSETQRNKGNFPGRFSGRQFSNSRSEMNVSTLELGDSALYLCASSLGLAGASSYNEQFFGPGTRLTVL.

J is TRBJ1-2 and V is TRBV7-3; 10 bases are shared with TRBD1. CDR1 and CDR2 from the germline V gene are SGHTA and FQGTGA. The CDR3 totals 15 residues. V was pared by 4 bases and J by 8 bases, with 10 bases of the junction left unmatched. The CDR3 protein is CASSSLSGTGEGYTF. In DNA, the CDR3 is TGTGCCAGCAGCTCACTCTCCGGGACAGGGGAGGGCTACACCTTC.

The chain uses TRBV6-1 and TRBJ2-2; perhaps TRBD2 as D (5 bases). The CDR3 extends over 11 amino acids. V lost 8 bases, J lost 4 bases, and 5 bases lay in between. Germline V gene data show CDR1 as MNHNS and CDR2 as SASEGT. This CDR3 is CASGSTGELFF. In nucleotides, the CDR3 is TGTGCCAGCGGGAGCACCGGGGAGCTGTTTTTT.

This clone was seen more than once but under ten times. The rearrangement links TRBV5-6 to TRBJ2-3; 9 positions match TRBD1. CDR1 SGHDT and CDR2 YYEEEE come from the germline V gene. CDR3 length: 14 residues. J gave up 7 bases and V 2 bases, and 5 bases lay outside the gene matches. The CDR3 bases are TGTGCCAGCAGCTTTGGGGACAGGGTCAATACGCAGTATTTT. Residues: CASSFGDRVNTQYF.

This chain links TRBV6-5 with TRBJ1-1; 9 bases match TRBD1. The CDR3 runs 14 residues. Germline V gene data show CDR1 as MNHEY and CDR2 as SVGAGI. Trimming cost V 7 bases and J 4 bases; bases outside gene matches: 7. The DNA of the CDR3 is TGTGCCAGCACCGAGCCGACAGGGGGCACTGAAGCTTTCTTT. This gives the protein CASTEPTGGTEAFF.

This clone came up a few times. The chain carries TRBV11-2 and TRBJ2-1; possibly TRBD1 for D (6 bases). Trimming cost V 8 bases and J 6 bases, with 17 bases left between them. CDR1 and CDR2 from the germline V gene are SGHAT and FQNNGV. The CDR3 is 14 amino acids. The chain's CDR3 is CASGGNDFPNEQFF. In DNA form, the CDR3 reads TGTGCCAGCGGGGGCAATGACTTCCCCAATGAGCAGTTCTTC.

The chain recombines TRBV15 with TRBJ1-4; 10 positions agree with TRBD1. The CDR3 length is 16 residues. CDR1 and CDR2 from the germline V gene are LNHNV and YYDKDF (reference sequence). Trimming at V came to 5 bases and at J to 7 bases, leaving 10 bases not matched to a gene. The CDR3 sequence: CATSLTSTGGFEKLFF. Here the CDR3 DNA reads TGTGCCACCAGCCTCACTTCGACAGGGGGCTTTGAAAAACTGTTTTTT.

On this clone: A read error may produce the germline difference seen at one junction end. The chain carries TRBV2 and TRBJ2-7, with D tentatively TRBD2 (6 bases). Germline V gives CDR1 SNHLY, CDR2 FYNNEI. This CDR3 is built from 10 residues. In nucleotides, the CDR3 is TGTGCCAGCAGTGAACTGGGACTCCACTTC. Its translation is CASSELGLHF.

Turning to this clone: The sample holds other DNA sequences that translate to the same CDR3. The chain couples TRBV7-9 to TRBJ1-1, with 8 positions matching TRBD1. The CDR3 is 15 amino acids. Germline V CDR1 and CDR2: SEHNR, FQNEAQ (reference sequence). With 1 base clipped from V and 5 bases from J, the junction kept 6 bases outside the gene matches. CDR3 sequence: CASSLGQGAVTEAFF. The CDR3, as DNA: TGTGCCAGCAGCTTAGGGCAGGGGGCGGTTACTGAAGCTTTCTTT.

The J gene is TRBJ2-5, the V gene TRBV18, with D possibly TRBD2 on 5 matching bases. Germline values: CDR1 KGHSH, CDR2 LQKENI. The CDR3 runs 13 residues. Trimming cost V 5 bases and J 5 bases, with 12 bases left between them. The CDR3 DNA sequence: TGTGCCAGCTCATTAGGCGGGTTCGAGACCCAGTACTTC. Translated: CASSLGGFETQYF.

This rearrangement joins TRBV9 to TRBJ1-4; 7 bases map to TRBD1. V dropped 3 bases and J dropped 0; count of bases not matched to a gene: 5. Germline assignment: CDR1 SGDLS and CDR2 YYNGEE. The CDR3 is 16 residues long. CDR3 in amino acids: CASSAAGGTTNEKLFF. The DNA of the CDR3 is TGTGCCAGCAGCGCCGCAGGGGGGACAACTAATGAAAAACTGTTTTTT.

V is TRBV2 and J is TRBJ2-2, with 9 bases that match TRBD1. Germline CDR1 and CDR2: SNHLY and FYNNEI. Trimming took 7 bases from V and 6 from J; bases not matched to a gene: 15. This CDR3 comprises 17 residues. Here the CDR3 reads CASNPGPGQGWAGELFF. As DNA, the CDR3 is TGTGCCAGCAATCCCGGACCTGGACAGGGGTGGGCCGGGGAGCTGTTTTTT.

J is TRBJ1-2 and V is TRBV19, with D possibly being TRBD1 (5 bases). This CDR3 has 12 residues. Between the trimmed V and J ends, which lost 5 bases and 4 bases, there was a span of 8 bases. CDR1 is LNHDA, CDR2 SQIVND, per germline (reference sequence). CDR3: CASSRQGYGYTF. For the CDR3, the DNA is TGTGCCAGTAGTCGGCAGGGCTATGGCTACACCTTC.

Only a few counts were recorded for this clone. CDR3 in DNA: TGTGCCAGCAGCCTGGTTGCCAGATACGAGCAGTACTTC. Its protein is CASSLVARYEQYF. This chain uses TRBV11-2 with TRBJ2-7; no definite D call. The CDR3 covers 13 residues. Trimming stripped 5 bases from V and 4 bases from J, with 12 bases between. Germline CDR1 is SGHAT and CDR2 is FQNNGV.

This clone was counted once. The chain uses TRBV19 and TRBJ1-6; TRBD1 aligns across 9 bases. V was clipped by 5 bases and J by 10 bases; unmatched bases: 9. Germline lookup yields CDR1 LNHDA and CDR2 SQIVND (reference sequence). This CDR3 has 15 residues. CDR3 bases: TGTGCCAGTAGTGATCTGGGACAGGGTAACTCACCCCTCCACTTT. Protein: CASSDLGQGNSPLHF.

CDR3 coding DNA: TGTGCCAGCAGCGTGACAGGGATGACGGGCGAGCAGTACTTC. Its protein is CASSVTGMTGEQYF. The chain has TRBV9 and TRBJ2-7, with TRBD1 matching over 7 bases. V lost 2 bases and J lost 6; bases outside the gene matches: 8. The V gene's germline CDR1 is SGDLS and CDR2 YYNGEE. This CDR3 contains 14 residues.

The chain combines TRBV11-2 with TRBJ1-6; TRBD1 aligns across 9 bases. Trimming cost V 5 bases and J 14 bases; bases outside gene matches: 10. The CDR3 covers 14 residues. Germline CDR1 is SGHAT and CDR2 is FQNNGV. CDR3: CASSPDRGVNTLHF. The DNA of the CDR3 is TGTGCCAGCAGCCCGGACAGGGGAGTAAACACCCTCCACTTT. The full variable domain, its missing parts supplied by reference TRBV11-2 and TRBJ1-6, is EAGVAQSPRYKIIEKRQSVAFWCNPISGHATLYWYQQILGQGPKLLIQFQNNGVVDDSQLPKDRFSAERLKGVDSTLKIQPAKLEDSAVYLCASSPDRGVNTLHFGNGTRLTVT.

This sequence joins TRBV30 and TRBJ1-1, with 7 bases matching TRBD1. V lost 4 bases, J lost 0 bases, and 17 bases stayed unmatched. From germline, CDR1 is GTSNPN and CDR2 SVGIG (reference sequence). The CDR3 is made up of 18 amino acids. The CDR3 region is CAWTPSVQMGQMNTEAFF. The CDR3 DNA is TGTGCCTGGACCCCGTCTGTCCAAATGGGACAGATGAACACTGAAGCTTTCTTT. The entire variable domain, with the rest obtained from reference TRBV30 and TRBJ1-1, is as follows: SQTIHQWPATLVQPVGSPLSLECTVEGTSNPNLYWYRQAAGRGLQLLFYSVGIGQISSEVPQNLSASRPQDRQFILSSKKLLLSDSGFYLCAWTPSVQMGQMNTEAFFGQGTRLTVV.

This sequence joins TRBV6-1 and TRBJ2-7, with D perhaps matching TRBD1 (5 bases). V lost 6 bases, J lost 1 base, and 16 bases lay in between. This CDR3 spans 15 amino acids. Per germline, CDR1 MNHNS and CDR2 SASEGT. DNA of the CDR3: TGTGCCAGCAGCCGTTTAGGGCAGGGTTCCTACGAGCAGTACTTC. This gives the protein CASSRLGQGSYEQYF.

The chain links TRBV2 to TRBJ1-5; possible D gene TRBD1, 6 bases. CDR1 SNHLY and CDR2 FYNNEI come from the germline V gene. The V end was cut by 5 bases, the J end by 2 bases, with 16 bases between. The CDR3 is 16 residues long. This chain's CDR3 is CASSPRGARGNQPQHF. CDR3 coding DNA: TGTGCCAGCAGTCCTCGGGGGGCGAGGGGCAATCAGCCCCAGCATTTT. Combining the CDR3 with reference TRBV2 and TRBJ1-5 gives the whole variable domain EPEVTQTPSHQVTQMGQEVILRCVPISNHLYFYWYRQILGQKVEFLVSFYNNEISEKSEIFDDQFSVERPDGSNFTLKIRSTKLEDSAMYFCASSPRGARGNQPQHFGDGTRLSIL.